The rows below give T cell receptor beta chains drawn from one sample of a study of blood T cells in healthy people across ages. TCRdb recomputed calls from the 5' RACE reads with MiXCR, one row per CDR3 protein. The table lists about 840,000 distinct CDR3 sequences, roughly 28% of them singletons. This sample also belongs to another study, concerning T cells of mothers and their children.

The specimen sequenced was blood. All receptors derive from a woman in her forties in good health. Each CDR3 is given with its conserved first and last residue. The order of the fields is clone size, V gene, D gene, J gene, CDR3 DNA, CDR3 protein. A D gene is named only where the DNA matches it firmly. Rows give clone size only sometimes, using once, few, many, or a class for an expanded clone.

few	TRBV7-3	TRBD2	TRBJ2-1	TGTGCCAGCAGCCGACTAGCGGGAACCTCCTACAATGAGCAGTTCTTC	CASSRLAGTSYNEQFF
few	TRBV10-3	NA	TRBJ2-1	TGTGCCTCCCGGGACTTGACCTACAATGAGCAGTTCTTC	CASRDLTYNEQFF
NA	TRBV2	NA	TRBJ2-7	TGTGCCAGTCTCGGGGGGCTGTACTACGAGCAGTACTTC	CASLGGLYYEQYF
few	TRBV7-3	NA	TRBJ2-7	TGTGCCAGCAGCTTCAGGGGGGGGGACGAGCAGTACTTC	CASSFRGGDEQYF
NA	TRBV9	TRBD1	TRBJ2-5	TGTGCCAGCAGCGCAGCAGGGGGCTGGGAGACCCAGTACTTC	CASSAAGGWETQYF
few	TRBV7-2	NA	TRBJ1-1	TGTGCCAGCAGCGCGGGATTCATGAACACTGAAGCTTTCTTT	CASSAGFMNTEAFF
few	TRBV5-4	TRBD1	TRBJ1-2	TGTGCCAGCGGCCGGGACAGGGGCCTGAACTATGGCTACACCTTC	CASGRDRGLNYGYTF
many	TRBV2	NA	TRBJ2-7	TGTGCCAGCATCCTCGGCTGGGGATACGAGCAGTACTTC	CASILGWGYEQYF
many	TRBV7-2	TRBD1	TRBJ2-7	TGTGCCAGCAGCCCAAAACGGACAGGGCGCGACGAGCAGTACTTC	CASSPKRTGRDEQYF
many	TRBV7-9	TRBD1	TRBJ2-7	TGTGCCAGCAGCGACCGGGACAGGTTCGTCGACGAGCAGTACTTC	CASSDRDRFVDEQYF
NA	TRBV27	TRBD2	TRBJ2-3	TGTGCCAGCAGTCTCTTAGCGGGTATCTCAGATACGCAGTATTTT	CASSLLAGISDTQYF
NA	TRBV20-1	NA	TRBJ2-7	TGCAGTGCTAGAGATTTAGGCCGTCGAGAGCCCTACGAGCAGTACTTC	CSARDLGRREPYEQYF
NA	TRBV2	TRBD1	TRBJ2-5	TGTGCCAGCAGTCCGGACAGGGCAAAAGAGACCCAGTACTTC	CASSPDRAKETQYF
few	TRBV11-2	TRBD2	TRBJ2-1	TGTGCCAGCAGGTCGGGACTAGTAGATGAGCAGTTCTTC	CASRSGLVDEQFF
NA	TRBV20-1	NA	TRBJ2-7	TGCAGTGCTAGAGGAAGGGTTTCAACCTACGAGCAGTACTTC	CSARGRVSTYEQYF
NA	TRBV6-2/TRBV6-3	TRBD1	TRBJ1-1	TGTGCCAGCAGCTCTACAGGGGGCGCGGGGACTGAAGCTTTCTTT	CASSSTGGAGTEAFF
many	TRBV5-8	NA	TRBJ1-5	TGTGCCAGCAGCTTGATCGAATACCCGTATAGCAATCAGCCCCAGCATTTT	CASSLIEYPYSNQPQHF
few	TRBV5-1	TRBD1	TRBJ1-2	TGCGCCAGCAGCATGACAGGGGCGGCTAACTATGGCTACACCTTC	CASSMTGAANYGYTF
NA	TRBV12-3/TRBV12-4	NA	TRBJ1-1	TGTGCCAGCAGTTTATGGACAAAGAACACTGAAGCTTTCTTT	CASSLWTKNTEAFF
many	TRBV5-1	TRBD1	TRBJ2-1	TGCGCCAGCAGCTTGCCCTCAGGACAGGGAAGGGACGAGCAGTTCTTC	CASSLPSGQGRDEQFF
few	TRBV7-8	TRBD2	TRBJ2-7	TGTGCCAGCAGCTTAGGTCGCCTTTTAGGGACTAGCGGGGGGAACGAGCAGTACTTC	CASSLGRLLGTSGGNEQYF
few	TRBV4-3	NA	TRBJ1-1	TGCGCCAGCAGCCAAGATGGGGGGACGGGCACTGAAGCTTTCTTT	CASSQDGGTGTEAFF
many	TRBV5-1	NA	TRBJ2-5	TGCGCCAGCAGCTCGGACCCGTGGGACGGGCAAGAGACCCAGTACTTC	CASSSDPWDGQETQYF
few	TRBV6-1	TRBD1	TRBJ2-3	TGTGCCAGCAGTGCCACGGGACAGGGTCCAGATACGCAGTATTTT	CASSATGQGPDTQYF
NA	TRBV2	NA	TRBJ1-1	TGTGCCAGCAGTACCACTGTAGGAAACACTGAAGCTTTCTTT	CASSTTVGNTEAFF
NA	TRBV5-1	NA	TRBJ2-1	TGCGCCAGCAGCCGGGACGGCTCTTCGTTCTACAATGAGCAGTTCTTC	CASSRDGSSFYNEQFF
few	TRBV28	TRBD2	TRBJ2-7	TGTGCCAGCAGCTACCACTTGGGACTAGCGGGGGGGTTTTACGAGCAGTACTTC	CASSYHLGLAGGFYEQYF
NA	TRBV7-9	NA	TRBJ1-2	TGTGCCAGCAGCTTAGGCAGGACAGCCTATGGCTACACCTTC	CASSLGRTAYGYTF
NA	TRBV14	NA	TRBJ2-7	TGTGCCAGCAGCCACCTAGGCAGTACCTACGAGCAGTACTTC	CASSHLGSTYEQYF
many	TRBV20-1	TRBD2	TRBJ2-7	TGCAGTGCTAGTGTACCGGGAGGAAACCCCTACGAGCAGTACTTC	CSASVPGGNPYEQYF
NA	TRBV27	TRBD1	TRBJ2-6	TGTGCCAGCAGTTCCCCTCGACAGGGGGTTCGGTCTGGGGCCAACGTCCTGACTTTC	CASSSPRQGVRSGANVLTF
NA	TRBV28	NA	TRBJ1-1	TGTGCCAGCAGTCTCGACGCCAGAGGAGGGGAAGCTTTCTTT	CASSLDARGGEAFF
NA	TRBV20-1	NA	TRBJ1-4	TGCAGTGCTTTCTTCGGGGCGGGCGAAAAACTGTTTTTT	CSAFFGAGEKLFF
many	TRBV7-2	NA	TRBJ2-7	TGTGCCAGCAGCTTAGACGTGGGAACGTACGAGCAGTACTTC	CASSLDVGTYEQYF
NA	TRBV5-4	TRBD2	TRBJ2-1	TGTGCCGGCAGCTTGGCCGGGAGGGATGAGCAGTTCTTC	CAGSLAGRDEQFF
NA	TRBV9	NA	TRBJ1-2	TGTGCCAGCAGCGTAGCCAGGAACGGAGGCGGCTACACCTTC	CASSVARNGGGYTF
NA	TRBV6-1	NA	TRBJ1-1	TGTGCCAGCACGATACTAGGAGGTGAAGCTTTCTTT	CASTILGGEAFF